The 20 T cell receptor beta chains given below trace back to one sample, sequenced in a study of blood T cell repertoires in COVID-19. Method: immunoSEQ multiplex PCR; TCRdb's copy keeps in-frame clones and lacks some. The sample yields 120,000 or so clones, about 85% seen once. The sequencing sample was made of peripheral blood. The receptors come from a man older than 75 with active or convalescent COVID-19.

This clone was observed once. The gene calls are TRBV20-1 and TRBJ1-1; D is uncertain. The CDR3 has 13 residues. With 3 bases removed from V and 3 bases from J, the gap between germline ends came to 11 bases. Germline CDR1 is DFQATT and CDR2 is SNEGSKA (reference sequence). The DNA for the CDR3 is TGCAGTGCTAGTGGCGTTATAGACACTGAAGCTTTCTTT. It yields the protein CSASGVIDTEAFF.

The V gene is TRBV7-2, the J gene TRBJ2-5, with 7 bases that match TRBD2. The length of the CDR3 is 16 residues. Trimming removed 5 bases from V and 5 bases from J; junction bases left unmatched: 14. Germline-derived CDR1 and CDR2 are SGHTA and FQGNSA. CDR3 in amino acids: CASSVGLEGGRETQYF. In nucleotides, the CDR3 is TGTGCCAGCAGCGTAGGGTTGGAGGGAGGGAGGGAGACCCAGTACTTC.

This chain uses TRBV10-3 with TRBJ2-1, with 7 bases aligning to TRBD2. Per the germline V gene, CDR1 is ENHRY and CDR2 is SYGVKD. Trimming removed 6 bases from V and 5 bases from J; junction bases left unmatched: 10. The CDR3 has 15 amino acids. The CDR3 DNA sequence: TGTGCCATCAGCACCAGTCGGGGGGACGACAATGAGCAGTTCTTC. Its translation: CAISTSRGDDNEQFF.

This clone was seen a single time. The chain has TRBV30 and TRBJ2-7, with 8 bases fitting TRBD2. Germline V gives CDR1 GTSNPN, CDR2 SVGIG (reference sequence). The CDR3 has 14 residues. Trimming at V came to 0 bases and at J to 6 bases, leaving 7 bases not matched to a gene. CDR3 DNA: TGTGCCTGGAGTGTACGCAGCGGGAGCACCGAGCAGTACTTC. This sequence encodes CAWSVRSGSTEQYF.

The V call is TRBV2, the J call TRBJ2-7; 8 nucleotides align to TRBD1. CDR1 SNHLY and CDR2 FYNNEI come from the germline V gene. V was clipped by 6 bases and J by 0 bases; unmatched bases: 4. The CDR3 consists of 14 residues. The DNA of the CDR3 is TGTGCCAGCAGGCGACAGGGGAACTCCTACGAGCAGTACTTC. The encoded protein is CASRRQGNSYEQYF.

The chain recombines TRBV19 with TRBJ2-5; 12 bases agree with TRBD2. The ends lost 3 bases at V and 5 bases at J; junction bases unmatched: 13. Germline CDR1 LNHDA, CDR2 SQIVND (reference sequence). This CDR3 contains 18 residues. The CDR3 sequence: CASSIPLLAGGYGETQYF. CDR3 in DNA: TGTGCCAGTAGTATCCCCTTACTAGCGGGGGGATATGGGGAGACCCAGTACTTC. Full variable domain (missing parts from reference TRBV19 and TRBJ2-5): DGGITQSPKYLFRKEGQNVTLSCEQNLNHDAMYWYRQDPGQGLRLIYYSQIVNDFQKGDIAEGYSVSREKKESFPLTVTSAQKNPTAFYLCASSIPLLAGGYGETQYFGPGTRLLVL.

V is TRBV5-1 and J is TRBJ2-3; D is perhaps TRBD2 (5 bases). V gave up 4 bases and J gave up 9 bases, with 9 bases separating them. Germline V lookup: CDR1 SGHRS, CDR2 YFSETQ. The CDR3 sequence is 11 residues long. The CDR3 is CASSPRETQYF. DNA of the CDR3: TGCGCCAGCAGCCCCCGGGAAACGCAGTATTTT. Full variable domain (missing parts from reference TRBV5-1 and TRBJ2-3): KAGVTQTPRYLIKTRGQQVTLSCSPISGHRSVSWYQQTPGQGLQFLFEYFSETQRNKGNFPGRFSGRQFSNSRSEMNVSTLELGDSALYLCASSPRETQYFGPGTRLTVL.

This chain joins TRBV5-5 and TRBJ2-3; TRBD2 agrees at 9 bases. The CDR3 is 15 amino acids. Germline V gene data show CDR1 as SGHKS and CDR2 as YYEKEE (reference sequence). V lost 4 bases, J lost 2 bases, and 5 bases stayed unmatched. CDR3 DNA: TGTGCCAGCAGCAATAGCGGGAGCGACACAGATACGCAGTATTTT. Protein: CASSNSGSDTDTQYF.

The chain joins TRBV7-6 to TRBJ1-3, with 7 bases matching TRBD1. The J segment lost 1 base and the V segment lost 5 bases, leaving 11 bases of the junction unmatched. The CDR3 is 17 amino acids. In germline, CDR1 is SGHVS, CDR2 FNYEAQ. Here the CDR3 reads CASSLRTGGVSGNTIYF. CDR3 DNA sequence: TGTGCCAGCAGCCTCCGGACAGGCGGGGTATCTGGAAACACCATATATTTT.

CDR3 sequence: CASSYMASGTGNEQFF. CDR3 coding DNA: TGTGCCAGCAGTTACATGGCTAGCGGGACGGGGAATGAGCAGTTCTTC. The genes are TRBV6-2 or TRBV6-3 and TRBJ2-1; 9 bases are a match to TRBD2. The germline V gene encodes CDR1 MNHEY and CDR2 SVGEGT. V gave up 2 bases and J gave up 7 bases; unmatched junction bases: 9. The CDR3 runs to 16 residues.

The chain carries TRBV10-2 and TRBJ1-1, with TRBD1 matching 7 bases. Germline V gene data show CDR1 as WSHSY and CDR2 as SAAADI. The trim removed 6 bases at V and 2 bases at J, leaving 6 bases unmatched. CDR3 length equals 14 residues. The CDR3 nucleotides are TGCGCCAGCAGAGCAGGGACAGCCAACACTGAAGCTTTCTTT. Its translation: CASRAGTANTEAFF.

V and J are TRBV7-9 and TRBJ2-5, with TRBD1 matching over 8 bases. The CDR3 covers 14 residues. J gave up 2 bases and V 11 bases, and 10 bases lay outside the gene matches. Germline values: CDR1 SEHNR, CDR2 FQNEAQ (reference sequence). The CDR3 nucleotides read TGTGCCGAGGATGAGGGGACAGGACAAGAGACCCAGTACTTC. Its translation: CAEDEGTGQETQYF.

The chain has TRBV7-3 and TRBJ2-1; 11 bases are a match to TRBD2. Germline V lookup: CDR1 SGHTA, CDR2 FQGTGA. The CDR3 is 16 residues long. V shed 1 base, J shed 6 bases, and the junction held 5 bases outside the gene matches. For the CDR3, the DNA is TGTGCCAGCAGCTTAAACCCCGGGACTAGCGGCAATGAGCAGTTCTTC. Translated: CASSLNPGTSGNEQFF.

This clone was counted a single time. V gene TRBV27 combines with J gene TRBJ1-6; 7 bases align to TRBD1. CDR1 and CDR2 (germline): MNHEY, SMNVEV (reference sequence). J gave up 8 bases and V 6 bases, and 4 bases lay outside the gene matches. The CDR3 is 13 residues long. DNA for the CDR3: TGTGCCAGCAGAAGGGGGCTTTATTCACCCCTCCACTTT. Translation: CASRRGLYSPLHF.

The chain couples TRBV5-3 to TRBJ2-1; the match to TRBD2 covers 9 bases. TRBV5-3 is noted as an ORF with a role that remains uncertain. CDR3 length equals 15 residues. After removal of 7 bases from V and 3 bases from J, the junction contained 8 bases not matched to a gene. Here the CDR3 reads CARPKAGGDYNEQFF. The CDR3 DNA reads TGTGCCAGACCAAAAGCGGGAGGAGACTACAATGAGCAGTTCTTC.

V is TRBV19 and J is TRBJ2-5, with a possible D match to TRBD1 (5 bases). The V end was cut by 2 bases, the J end by 1 base, with 8 bases between. Germline lookup yields CDR1 LNHDA and CDR2 SQIVND (reference sequence). There are 14 residues in the CDR3. The CDR3 loop reads CASSIQGFQETQYF. DNA for the CDR3: TGTGCCAGTAGTATACAGGGTTTCCAAGAGACCCAGTACTTC. The complete variable domain, with remaining parts taken from reference TRBV19 and TRBJ2-5, reads DGGITQSPKYLFRKEGQNVTLSCEQNLNHDAMYWYRQDPGQGLRLIYYSQIVNDFQKGDIAEGYSVSREKKESFPLTVTSAQKNPTAFYLCASSIQGFQETQYFGPGTRLLVL.

The V and J genes are TRBV12-3 or TRBV12-4 and TRBJ2-7; the D gene is possibly TRBD1 (6 bases). The CDR3 extends over 13 amino acids. With 3 bases removed from V and 4 bases from J, the gap between germline ends came to 10 bases. CDR3 nucleotide sequence: TGTGCCAGCAGTTTCTCACAGGGATACGAGCAGTACTTC. Protein product: CASSFSQGYEQYF.

The rearrangement links TRBV6-6 to TRBJ1-5, with D possibly matching TRBD1 (5 bases). The CDR3 is made up of 15 amino acids. CDR1 is MNHNY, CDR2 SVGAGI, per germline (reference sequence). V was clipped by 5 bases and J by 2 bases, with 13 bases between them. DNA for the CDR3: TGTGCCAGCAGTAACCCCGCGGGGGGCAATCAGCCCCAGCATTTT. Translated: CASSNPAGGNQPQHF.

The chain links TRBV4-1 to TRBJ1-2; a possible D gene is TRBD1 (6 bases). The CDR3 extends over 16 amino acids. Germline CDR1 MGHRA, CDR2 YSYEKL. V was trimmed by 4 bases and J by 4 bases, leaving 19 bases between them. The CDR3 nucleotides read TGCGCCAGCAGCCGACGTTCAGGGGAATCAGGCTATGGCTACACCTTC. This codes for CASSRRSGESGYGYTF.

The chain uses TRBV15 and TRBJ1-1; TRBD1 might be the D (6 bases). CDR1 LNHNV and CDR2 YYDKDF come from the germline V gene (reference sequence). Trimming removed 0 bases from V and 1 base from J, with 12 bases in between. This CDR3 has 16 amino acids. The CDR3 nucleotides are TGTGCCACCAGCAGAGATCAGGGGACGTGGAACACTGAAGCTTTCTTT. Protein product: CATSRDQGTWNTEAFF.